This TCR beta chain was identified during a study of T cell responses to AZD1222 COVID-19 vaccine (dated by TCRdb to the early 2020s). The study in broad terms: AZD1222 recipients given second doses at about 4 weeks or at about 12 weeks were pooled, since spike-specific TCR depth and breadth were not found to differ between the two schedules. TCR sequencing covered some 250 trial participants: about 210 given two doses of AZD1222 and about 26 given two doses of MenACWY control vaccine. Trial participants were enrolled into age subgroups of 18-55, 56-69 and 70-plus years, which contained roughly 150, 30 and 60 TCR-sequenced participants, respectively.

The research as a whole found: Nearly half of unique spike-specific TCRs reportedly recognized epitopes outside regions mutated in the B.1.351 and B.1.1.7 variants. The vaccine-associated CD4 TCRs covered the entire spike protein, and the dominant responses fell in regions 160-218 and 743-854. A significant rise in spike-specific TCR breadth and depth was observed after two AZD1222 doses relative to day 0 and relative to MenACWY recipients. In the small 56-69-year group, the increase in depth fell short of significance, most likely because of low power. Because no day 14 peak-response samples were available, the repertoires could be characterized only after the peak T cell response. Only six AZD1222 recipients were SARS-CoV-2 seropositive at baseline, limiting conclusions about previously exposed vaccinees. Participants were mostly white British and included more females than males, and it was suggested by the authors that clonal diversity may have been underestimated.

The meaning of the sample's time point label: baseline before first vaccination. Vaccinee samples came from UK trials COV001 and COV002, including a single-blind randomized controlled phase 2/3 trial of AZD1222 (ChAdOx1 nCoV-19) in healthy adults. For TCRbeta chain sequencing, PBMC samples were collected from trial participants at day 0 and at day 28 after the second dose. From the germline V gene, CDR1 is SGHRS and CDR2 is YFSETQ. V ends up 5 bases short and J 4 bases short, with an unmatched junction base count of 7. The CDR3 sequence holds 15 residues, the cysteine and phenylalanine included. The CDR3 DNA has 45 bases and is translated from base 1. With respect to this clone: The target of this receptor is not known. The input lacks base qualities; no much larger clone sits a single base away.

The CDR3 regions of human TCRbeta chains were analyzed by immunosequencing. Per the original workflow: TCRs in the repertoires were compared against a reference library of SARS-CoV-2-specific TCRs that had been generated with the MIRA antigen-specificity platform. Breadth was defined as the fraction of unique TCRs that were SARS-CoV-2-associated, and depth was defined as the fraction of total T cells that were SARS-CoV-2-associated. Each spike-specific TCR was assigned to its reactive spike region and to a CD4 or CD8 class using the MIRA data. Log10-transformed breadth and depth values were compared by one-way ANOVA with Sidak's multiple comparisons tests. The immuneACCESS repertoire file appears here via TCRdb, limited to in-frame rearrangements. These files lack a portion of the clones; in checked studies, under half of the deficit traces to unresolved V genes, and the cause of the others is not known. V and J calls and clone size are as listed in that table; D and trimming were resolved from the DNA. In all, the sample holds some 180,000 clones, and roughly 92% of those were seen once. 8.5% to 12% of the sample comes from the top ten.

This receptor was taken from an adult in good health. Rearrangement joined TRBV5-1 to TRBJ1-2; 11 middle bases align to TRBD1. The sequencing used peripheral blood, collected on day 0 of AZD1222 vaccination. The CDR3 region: CASSESGTGGYGYTF. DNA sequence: TGCGCCAGCAGTGAATCCGGGACAGGGGGCTATGGCTACACCTTC.